This TCR beta chain emerged from a study of persistence of HIV-infected CD4 T cells (dated by TCRdb to the early 2020s). About the investigation overall: Suppressive ART had been received by participants for a median of roughly 8 years. Peripheral blood samples of up to roughly 200 mL were obtained at multiple time points, with the exception of two participants, for whom leukapheresis was performed at a single time point. CMV- and HIV-1 Gag-responding CD4+ T cells were isolated from ART-treated individuals so that antigen-driven clonal expansion of HIV-1-infected cells could be examined. The clonality of all cells in each sorted population was assessed by TCRbeta sequencing, whereas the clonality of infected cells was assessed by proviral sequencing. For the TCR cluster analysis across participants, fewer than ten participants were included for CMV and over 5 participants for Gag.

Overall study results and their limits: TCRbeta richness in CMV- and Gag-responding cells was significantly lower than in anti-CD3/anti-CD28-responding cells; CMV-responding cells had higher oligoclonality than CD3/CD28-stimulated and Gag-responding cells. TCR oligoclonality correlated with proviral oligoclonality within the same sorted populations. Restriction of bulk TCR analyses to the rare CMV-responding cells that actually carried HIV-1 proviruses was not possible. Degenerate expanded CDR3beta sequences were enriched in antigen-responding cells, suggesting convergent selection of CD4+ responses to CMV and Gag. Only a small number of individuals took part in the study, and the range of antigens tested was limited.

The immunoSEQ hsTCRB assay version 4, run in survey mode, was used to sequence TCRbeta repertoires from genomic DNA. For TCRbeta sequencing, genomic DNA was diluted to 10 ng/uL, and up to about 1 ug was used per sample. Under the source paper's analysis protocol: TCRbeta data were analyzed in ImmunoSeq Analyzer 3.0, with diversity computed on productive nucleotide rearrangements. Using the Immunarch R package, lower-bound TCR diversity was estimated with the improved Chao index and clonality was estimated with the Gini coefficient. When different nucleotide rearrangements encoded the same CDR3beta amino acid sequence, each rearrangement was treated as a distinct clonotype. Differential abundance analysis found TCRbeta sequences that were significantly enriched in antigen-responding cells compared with anti-CD3/anti-CD28-activated cells. Using predicted peptide-MHC specificity as the basis, GLIPH2 grouped TCRs into clusters, both for each participant individually and for the merged data sets that combined participants. This immuneACCESS table, as held by TCRdb, lists in-frame sequences with V and J called but not all clones. Of the missing ones, under half trace to an unresolved V gene in checked studies; the others have no known cause. Clone size and the V and J calls come from that table; the DNA yielded D and trimming. This sample lists around 13,000 clones; about three quarters were detected once. The ten largest make up approximately 18% of the sample.

The intended sense of this specimen's treatment or condition label: suppressive antiretroviral therapy. Cells were stimulated with lysates of CMV-infected fibroblasts at 9 to 10 ug/mL. Responding CD4+ T cells were sorted on the basis of upregulation of both CD40 ligand and CD69. HIV-1-infected adults in whom suppressive ART had been started during chronic infection were enrolled as participants. Plasma HIV-1 RNA had been undetectable (below 50 copies/mL) in participants for at least 4 years. To be included, participants needed a CD4+ T cell count above 400 cells/uL and a positive CMV serology. Before stimulation, PBMCs were isolated using density centrifugation and depleted of CD8+ T cells. For 18 hours, CD8-depleted PBMCs were stimulated with anti-CD28/CD49d costimulation, a CD40-blocking antibody, and enfuvirtide, which was added to prevent new infections. Cell sorting was performed on a Beckman Coulter MoFlo Legacy or XDP sorter, and dead cells were excluded with propidium iodide. For samples with more than one million cells, genomic DNA was extracted with the QIAamp DNA Mini Kit, and for all other samples the Quick-DNA Microprep Kit was used.

Regarding this clone: The specificity of this receptor is unknown. No base-level quality is on record; no much larger clone is a single base apart.

This material consisted of CD4+ T cells sorted from PBMCs after roughly 17-hour stimulation, taken from a patient who received antiretroviral therapy. The intended sense of this specimen's cell subset or site label: CD40L+CD69+ CD4 T cells responding to CMV lysate. The origin of this receptor is an adult man with HIV who was CMV-seropositive.

The nucleotides are TGTGCCAGCAGCTTCTTGGGGACTGAAGCTTTCTTT. Its coded protein is CASSFLGTEAFF. This sequence uses TRBV5-4 and TRBJ1-1, with the D segment identity uncertain. CDR1 and CDR2 are drawn from the germline V gene (reference sequence): SGHNT, YYREEE. Trimming costs V 2 bases and J 5 bases, and their ends lie 7 bases apart. Counted from cysteine to phenylalanine, this CDR3 has 12 amino acids. Just the 36-base CDR3 DNA is kept, in frame starting at base 1.